This T cell receptor (beta chain) appears in the sequencing data of a study of read filtering for tumor transcriptome and immune sequencing. The wider study: After DNase treatment, RNA was made into whole-transcriptome libraries.

The library was built from about 400 ng RNA with molecular barcoded adaptors for alpha/delta and beta/gamma chains. TCRdb passed the reads through MiXCR, listing each CDR3 protein once. Among about 63,000 distinct CDR3 sequences listed, approximately 13% were seen once. Notes on the study in general: Without single-read clonotypes, shared clonotype proportions correlated more between IR-seq and RNA-seq. The CD138-negative fraction was mixed bone marrow immune cells, not pure T cells. IR-seq captured clonotypes deeper and more reliably than RNA-seq.

The V gene's germline CDR1 is LGHNA and CDR2 YNFKEQ. The CDR3 has 16 amino acids. With 0 bases removed from V and 4 bases from J, the gap between germline ends came to 13 bases. This clonotype was seen many times. The antigen remains undetermined. The TCR comes from a donor aged 40 or over with multiple myeloma. The chain links TRBV4-2 to TRBJ1-5; D remains ambiguous. Source material: a population of CD138-negative cells sorted from bone marrow. The CDR3 protein is CASSQDNLVGNQPQHF. Here the CDR3 DNA reads TGTGCCAGCAGCCAAGATAACCTGGTGGGGAATCAGCCCCAGCATTTT.